This T cell receptor beta chain was recovered during a study of blood T cell repertoires in COVID-19. Background on the study: Acute-phase and convalescent COVID-19 samples originated in the United States, Italy and Spain. PBMCs, B-cell-depleted T cells, or T cells provided the cDNA or gDNA that made up the material.

V was pared by 7 bases and J by 4 bases, with 5 bases of the junction left unmatched. This CDR3 has 14 residues. Germline V CDR1 and CDR2: SNHLY, FYNNEI. As originally analysed: Reference gene primer amplification gave nucleated cell count estimates. TCRdb's table, derived via immunoSEQ multiplex PCR, lists solely in-frame clones and lacks some. V and J calls and clone size follow that table, whereas D and trimming were derived from the DNA. The data contain around 140,000 clones, about nine tenths of them singletons. The sequence came from a man aged 50-60 years who had recovered from COVID-19. The rearrangement joins TRBV2 to TRBJ1-2, with 11 bases matching TRBD1. Sequenced: peripheral blood. This chain's CDR3 is CASTGQGAAYGYTF. The CDR3 DNA sequence: TGTGCCAGCACCGGACAGGGGGCCGCCTATGGCTACACCTTC. The variable domain in full, completed from reference TRBV2 and TRBJ1-2, reads EPEVTQTPSHQVTQMGQEVILRCVPISNHLYFYWYRQILGQKVEFLVSFYNNEISEKSEIFDDQFSVERPDGSNFTLKIRSTKLEDSAMYFCASTGQGAAYGYTFGSGTRLTVV.